Shown below are 31 T cell receptor beta chains from a single sample sequenced in a study of blood T cell repertoires in COVID-19. The repertoire was sequenced with immunoSEQ multiplex PCR; TCRdb's copy has only in-frame clones and lacks some. The repertoire holds roughly 160,000 clones, with just over 90% as singletons. Sequenced sample: peripheral blood. These receptors came from a man aged 18 to 30 with acute or convalescent COVID-19.

The rearrangement links TRBV5-1 to TRBJ1-6; a possible D gene is TRBD1 (6 bases). Trimming pared 0 bases from V and 8 bases from J, leaving 9 bases between. From germline, CDR1 is SGHRS and CDR2 YFSETQ. CDR3 length: 14 residues. The CDR3 spells CASSLVQGYSPLHF. The CDR3 DNA follows: TGCGCCAGCAGCTTGGTACAGGGTTATTCACCCCTCCACTTT.

The V gene is TRBV10-1, the J gene TRBJ2-5, with D perhaps TRBD1 (6 bases). This CDR3 has 14 residues. Looked up from germline, CDR1 is WNHNN and CDR2 is SYGVQD (reference sequence). V dropped 5 bases and J dropped 4 bases, with 14 bases sitting between them. CDR3 loop: CASSTGQQGETQYF. As DNA, the CDR3 is TGCGCCAGCAGTACCGGACAGCAAGGAGAGACCCAGTACTTC.

V is TRBV9 and J is TRBJ2-2; 7 nucleotides agree with TRBD1. Germline assignment: CDR1 SGDLS and CDR2 YYNGEE. V lost 0 bases to trimming and J lost 4 bases; unmatched junction nucleotides: 0. The CDR3 contains 14 residues. CDR3 amino acids: CASSVAGGTGELFF. CDR3 DNA: TGTGCCAGCAGCGTAGCAGGGGGCACCGGGGAGCTGTTTTTT. The variable domain in full, with the rest retrieved from reference TRBV9 and TRBJ2-2, is DSGVTQTPKHLITATGQRVTLRCSPRSGDLSVYWYQQSLDQGLQFLIQYYNGEERAKGNILERFSAQQFPDLHSELNLSSLELGDSALYFCASSVAGGTGELFFGEGSRLTVL.

This rearrangement joins TRBV4-1 to TRBJ1-2; the match to TRBD1 covers 7 bases. With V trimmed by 4 bases and J by 6 bases, 5 bases remained unmatched. There are 13 residues in the CDR3. Germline V gives CDR1 MGHRA, CDR2 YSYEKL. In DNA form, the CDR3 reads TGCGCCAGCAGCCTTACAGGGGAGGATGGCTACACCTTC. Its translation: CASSLTGEDGYTF.

The chain has TRBV6-2 or TRBV6-3 and TRBJ1-3, with TRBD1 matching over 8 bases. The CDR3 extends over 17 amino acids. V lost 2 bases to trimming and J lost 7 bases; unmatched junction nucleotides: 13. CDR1 MNHEY and CDR2 SVGEGT come from the germline V gene. CDR3 loop: CASSYRTGGPLRNTIYF. The DNA of the CDR3 is TGTGCCAGCAGTTACCGTACAGGGGGTCCGTTGCGGAACACCATATATTTT.

The rearrangement links TRBV5-6 to TRBJ2-4, with D possibly TRBD2 on 5 matching bases. Trimming pared 0 bases from V and 3 bases from J, leaving 10 bases between. The germline gives CDR1 SGHDT, CDR2 YYEEEE. The CDR3 is 15 amino acids. The CDR3 DNA follows: TGTGCCAGCAGCTTGGTTGCGGGTGACAAAAACATTCAGTACTTC. Its translation: CASSLVAGDKNIQYF.

The chain joins TRBV7-2 to TRBJ2-4, with D possibly TRBD2 on 6 matching bases. The V end was cut by 4 bases, the J end by 4 bases, with 11 bases between. The CDR3 is made up of 14 amino acids. CDR1 is SGHTA, CDR2 FQGNSA, per germline. The CDR3 protein is CASSSPGEKNIQYF. The CDR3 DNA reads TGTGCCAGCAGCTCACCGGGAGAAAAAAACATTCAGTACTTC. The full variable domain, rest sourced from reference TRBV7-2 and TRBJ2-4, is GAGVSQSPSNKVTEKGKDVELRCDPISGHTALYWYRQSLGQGLEFLIYFQGNSAPDKSGLPSDRFSAERTGGSVSTLTIQRTQQEDSAVYLCASSSPGEKNIQYFGAGTRLSVL.

This chain joins TRBV6-6 and TRBJ1-5; D remains unclear. Per the germline V gene, CDR1 is MNHNY and CDR2 is SVGAGI (reference sequence). The CDR3 contains 12 residues. Trimming removed 7 bases at V and 1 base at J, with 5 bases between. CDR3 sequence: CASTGSNQPQHF. CDR3 in DNA: TGTGCCAGCACCGGGAGCAATCAGCCCCAGCATTTT.

The chain carries TRBV19 and TRBJ1-5, with TRBD1 as a possible D gene (5 bases). Deletions cut 7 bases from V and 6 bases from J, with 16 bases between. CDR1 is LNHDA, CDR2 SQIVND, per germline (reference sequence). The CDR3 runs 14 residues. The CDR3 DNA is TGTGCCAGTACCCCTCGGGGGGAGAGTCAGCCCCAGCATTTT. Amino acids: CASTPRGESQPQHF. The variable domain in full, completed from reference TRBV19 and TRBJ1-5, reads DGGITQSPKYLFRKEGQNVTLSCEQNLNHDAMYWYRQDPGQGLRLIYYSQIVNDFQKGDIAEGYSVSREKKESFPLTVTSAQKNPTAFYLCASTPRGESQPQHFGDGTRLSIL.

This clone was detected only once. The rearrangement links TRBV6-4 to TRBJ1-6, with D perhaps matching TRBD1 (6 bases). V was clipped by 4 bases and J by 8 bases, with 12 bases between them. The CDR3 covers 14 residues. Germline V CDR1 and CDR2: MRHNA, SNTAGT. The CDR3 here is CASSAKQGDSPLHF. In nucleotides, the CDR3 is TGTGCCAGCAGTGCAAAACAGGGCGATTCACCCCTCCACTTT.

Only one count was recorded for this clone. The chain couples TRBV24-1 to TRBJ1-5, with a tentative D call TRBD1 (6 bases). The CDR3 has 15 amino acids. Germline V gene sequence: CDR1 KGHDR, CDR2 SFDVKD. V gave up 6 bases and J gave up 2 bases, with 13 bases separating them. The CDR3 region is CATSPTGKGNQPQHF. The DNA of the CDR3 is TGTGCCACCAGTCCAACAGGGAAGGGCAATCAGCCCCAGCATTTT.

Here the CDR3 DNA reads TGTGCCAGCTCCCCGAACGCCAGGGCCGACGGTACTGAAGCTTTCTTT. It codes for CASSPNARADGTEAFF. The V call is TRBV18, the J call TRBJ1-1, with D perhaps TRBD1 (5 bases). The CDR3 loop spans 16 amino acids. V was shortened by 6 bases and J by 5 bases, with 22 bases between the two germline ends. Germline V gene data show CDR1 as KGHSH and CDR2 as LQKENI. Looking up the rest from reference TRBV18 and TRBJ1-1 gives the full variable domain: NAGVMQNPRHLVRRRGQEARLRCSPMKGHSHVYWYRQLPEEGLKFMVYLQKENIIDESGMPKERFSAEFPKEGPSILRIQQVVRGDSAAYFCASSPNARADGTEAFFGQGTRLTVV.

This chain links TRBV14 with TRBJ1-6, with TRBD1 identical over 9 bases. The V and J ends lost 4 bases and 8 bases, in that order; junction bases with no gene match: 6. The CDR3 loop spans 15 amino acids. Germline lookup yields CDR1 SGHDN and CDR2 FVKESK. The CDR3 protein is CASSRYRGQDSPLHF. The CDR3 DNA reads TGTGCCAGCAGCCGATACAGGGGGCAAGATTCACCCCTCCACTTT.

The chain combines TRBV24-1 with TRBJ2-2; D gene unclear. The CDR3 consists of 13 residues. Germline V gene lookup returns CDR1 KGHDR and CDR2 SFDVKD. Trimming shortened V by 4 bases and J by 9 bases, and 11 bases separated the two germline ends. The chain's CDR3 is CATSDPTLRELFF. The CDR3 DNA is TGTGCCACCAGTGACCCTACCCTTCGGGAGCTGTTTTTT.

CDR3 sequence: CASSGGPSSYNEQFF. The CDR3 coding sequence is TGTGCCAGCTCAGGGGGTCCCAGCTCCTACAATGAGCAGTTCTTC. The rearrangement joins TRBV7-9 to TRBJ2-1; 7 bases line up with TRBD1. The CDR3 is made up of 15 amino acids. After removal of 8 bases from V and 0 bases from J, the junction contained 7 bases not matched to a gene. Germline CDR1 is SEHNR and CDR2 is FQNEAQ (reference sequence).

The V and J genes are TRBV4-1 and TRBJ1-2; 7 bases match TRBD1. J was trimmed by 13 bases and V by 4 bases; bases with no gene match: 9. Per the germline V gene, CDR1 is MGHRA and CDR2 is YSYEKL. This CDR3 has 12 amino acids. DNA of the CDR3: TGCGCCAGCAGCCTGTCAGGGGGGAACTTCACCTTC. Its translation is CASSLSGGNFTF.

The chain couples TRBV18 to TRBJ1-1, with D possibly being TRBD1 (6 bases). This CDR3 region has 17 residues. Germline CDR1 KGHSH, CDR2 LQKENI. Between the trimmed V and J ends, which lost 2 bases and 0 bases, there was a span of 16 bases. This CDR3 reads CASSPNKGGIMNTEAFF. CDR3 in DNA: TGTGCCAGCTCACCAAATAAAGGGGGAATTATGAACACTGAAGCTTTCTTT.

The V and J genes are TRBV2 and TRBJ1-6, with 9 bases that match TRBD1. This CDR3 is 15 amino acids long. V gave up 5 bases and J gave up 7 bases; unmatched junction bases: 6. The germline V gene encodes CDR1 SNHLY and CDR2 FYNNEI. Here the CDR3 DNA reads TGTGCCAGCAGTATACAGGGGGCTTGGAATTCACCCCTCCACTTT. It yields the protein CASSIQGAWNSPLHF.

This rearrangement joins TRBV7-8 to TRBJ2-1; weak D call: TRBD1 (5 bases). Deletions cut 1 base from V and 8 bases from J, with 12 bases between. The CDR3 totals 14 residues. CDR1 is SGHVS and CDR2 is FQNEAQ in the germline V gene. This chain's CDR3 is CASSLGQGIHEQFF. The CDR3 region has the DNA TGTGCCAGCAGCTTAGGTCAGGGTATCCATGAGCAGTTCTTC. Filled out from reference TRBV7-8 and TRBJ2-1, the complete variable domain reads GAGVSQSPRYKVAKRGQDVALRCDPISGHVSLFWYQQALGQGPEFLTYFQNEAQLDKSGLPSDRFFAERPEGSVSTLKIQRTQQEDSAVYLCASSLGQGIHEQFFGPGTRLTVL.

This clone was recorded only once. The CDR3 is CASSNSNYGYTF. CDR3 DNA: TGTGCCAGCAGTAACAGTAACTATGGCTACACCTTC. The rearrangement links TRBV7-9 to TRBJ1-2; no firm D call. From germline, CDR1 is SEHNR and CDR2 FQNEAQ (reference sequence). V was cut by 6 bases and J by 1 base, with 6 bases left in between. The CDR3 consists of 12 residues.

CDR3 in DNA: TGTGCCAGCAGTGAAGCAGTTGGGAGACAGGGAATCTACGAGCAGTACTTC. Its protein is CASSEAVGRQGIYEQYF. The chain uses TRBV6-1 and TRBJ2-7, with TRBD1 matching 7 bases. The V gene end was trimmed by 0 bases and the J gene end by 3 bases; junction bases not matched to a gene: 11. The germline gives CDR1 MNHNS, CDR2 SASEGT. CDR3 length: 17 residues.

The V and J genes are TRBV5-4 and TRBJ1-2, with TRBD1 matching over 10 bases. Germline CDR1 is SGHNT and CDR2 is YYREEE (reference sequence). The CDR3 totals 13 residues. V was pared by 3 bases and J by 8 bases, with 4 bases of the junction left unmatched. CDR3 sequence (DNA): TGTGCCAGCAGCTCGGGACAGGGGTCAGGCTACACCTTC. It translates to CASSSGQGSGYTF.

J is TRBJ1-5 and V is TRBV10-2, with D possibly TRBD1 on 6 matching bases. The germline V gene has CDR1 WSHSY and CDR2 SAAADI. This CDR3 has 14 residues. Trimming left V 7 bases short and J 7 bases short, with 17 bases between. The CDR3: CASTVGQGKQPQHF. The CDR3 DNA follows: TGCGCCAGCACCGTGGGGCAGGGGAAACAGCCCCAGCATTTT.

This chain links TRBV25-1 with TRBJ2-1; TRBD1 might be the D (6 bases). Trimming pared 6 bases from V and 2 bases from J, leaving 14 bases between. CDR1 and CDR2 from the germline V gene are MGHDK and SYGVNS. This CDR3 is 15 amino acids long. This CDR3 is CASRVGTFPYNEQFF. DNA of the CDR3: TGTGCCAGCAGGGTAGGGACATTCCCCTACAATGAGCAGTTCTTC.

This chain uses TRBV10-1 with TRBJ1-2; 7 bases agree with TRBD1. Germline CDR1 and CDR2: WNHNN and SYGVQD (reference sequence). Losses at the gene ends were 4 bases for V and 5 bases for J; bases not matched to a gene: 4. The CDR3 loop spans 13 amino acids. CDR3 in amino acids: CASSADRDYGYTF. The CDR3 DNA is TGCGCCAGCAGTGCTGACAGGGATTATGGCTACACCTTC.

This sequence joins TRBV19 and TRBJ1-5; maybe TRBD1 (5 bases). This CDR3 has 15 residues. Deletions cut 5 bases from V and 4 bases from J, with 15 bases between. The V gene's germline CDR1 is LNHDA and CDR2 SQIVND (reference sequence). The CDR3 loop reads CASSLGLTPNQPQHF. The CDR3 region has the DNA TGTGCCAGTAGTTTGGGGCTGACACCGAATCAGCCCCAGCATTTT.

CDR3 sequence reads: CASSFRGLGQETQYF. CDR3 bases: TGTGCCAGCAGCTTCAGGGGGCTTGGCCAAGAGACCCAGTACTTC. V gene TRBV7-9 combines with J gene TRBJ2-5, with 8 bases identical to TRBD1. The V gene's germline CDR1 is SEHNR and CDR2 FQNEAQ (reference sequence). The CDR3 runs to 15 residues. The V segment lost 3 bases and the J segment 1 base; nucleotides outside the gene matches: 4.

The chain combines TRBV5-1 with TRBJ1-2; TRBD1 aligns across 9 bases. Trimming cost V 5 bases and J 5 bases; bases outside gene matches: 19. The CDR3 consists of 18 residues. Per germline, CDR1 SGHRS and CDR2 YFSETQ. CDR3: CASRTGQGGFLVSYGYTF. In DNA form, the CDR3 reads TGCGCCAGCAGAACGGGACAGGGAGGATTTTTAGTGTCGTATGGCTACACCTTC.

This clone was picked up one time. This chain joins TRBV24-1 and TRBJ1-6; 10 bases agree with TRBD1. The CDR3 spans 23 residues. Germline lookup yields CDR1 KGHDR and CDR2 SFDVKD. V lost 8 bases, J lost 3 bases, and 27 bases stayed unmatched. The CDR3, as DNA: TGTGCCACCAAGATAGGAGGGGCGAACCCGGGACAGGGGAATGGTATCTATAATTCACCCCTCCACTTT. As protein: CATKIGGANPGQGNGIYNSPLHF.

The chain joins TRBV5-8 to TRBJ1-5; D is undetermined. Germline V gives CDR1 SGHTS, CDR2 YDEGEE. The CDR3 has 13 residues. V lost 0 bases and J 5 bases, leaving 6 bases between the germline ends. DNA of the CDR3: TGTGCCAGCAGCTTGGTTGCGGATCAGCCCCAGCATTTT. Its translation: CASSLVADQPQHF. The full variable domain, its missing parts supplied by reference TRBV5-8 and TRBJ1-5, is EAGVTQSPTHLIKTRGQQATLRCSPISGHTSVYWYQQALGLGLQFLLWYDEGEERNRGNFPPRFSGRQFPNYSSELNVNALELEDSALYLCASSLVADQPQHFGDGTRLSIL.

The rearrangement joins TRBV30 to TRBJ1-4, with D tentatively TRBD1 (5 bases). Trimming removed 0 bases at V and 5 bases at J, with 25 bases between. The germline gives CDR1 GTSNPN, CDR2 SVGIG (reference sequence). The CDR3 is made up of 19 amino acids. CDR3: CAWSVRGSGLAGWNEKLFF. The CDR3 bases are TGTGCCTGGAGTGTACGGGGATCGGGACTAGCGGGATGGAATGAAAAACTGTTTTTT. Full variable domain (remainder filled in from reference TRBV30 and TRBJ1-4): SQTIHQWPATLVQPVGSPLSLECTVEGTSNPNLYWYRQAAGRGLQLLFYSVGIGQISSEVPQNLSASRPQDRQFILSSKKLLLSDSGFYLCAWSVRGSGLAGWNEKLFFGSGTQLSVL.